Below, one T cell receptor (beta chain) is given with its context. It has no known antigen specificity. Base-call qualities are not available, and no considerably larger clone is one nucleotide away. TCR beta CDR3 regions were amplified from RNA transcripts for repertoire sequencing. HTBI primers and the Qiagen OneStep RT-PCR kit were used in a first-round RT-PCR, which was followed by a second-round multiplex PCR, size selection and purification. Sequencing of the libraries was carried out on an Illumina HiSeq2000 in paired-end mode with 100 bp reads. The study's processing was this. SOAPnuke was used to process the reads, throwing out any read that had adapters, had uncalled bases, had a mean Phred below 15, or lacked an exact constant-primer or identifier match. COPE v1.2.5 was used to merge the high-quality paired reads. Unique nucleotide sequences were defined as clonotypes and aligned to IMGT TRB V, D and J references using MiTCR v1.1. The analysis was limited to V-J combinations with a frequency above 0.0001, which together covered over 99% of the repertoires. A TCR clonal expansion and chaos score per V-J combination was defined as the ratio of F50 clonal expansion to chaos observed in the TCRdist matrix. Features were reduced by Welch's t-statistics and random forest to approximately 13 V-J combinations, which fed a naive Bayes classifier. The Morisita-Horn index was used to measure how similar the thyroid and blood repertoires were. TCRdb trimmed the raw reads at Q25, called clones with MiXCR and kept productive beta chains. Entries that share a CDR3 protein sequence are merged under the most common genes and DNA. The V and J calls were not made by the authors but by TCRdb's processing. Present in this sample are 260,000 or so distinct CDR3 sequences, around 45% of which were seen just once. About half of the sample goes to the ten largest clones.

Ophthalmopathy patients were characterized by moderately to severely active disease, a Clinical Activity Score of at least 3, a NOSPECS grade of at least 4, and a disease duration under 3 months. Anyone with other autoimmune diseases, uncontrolled infections, pregnancy or lactation was excluded from the study. Diagnosis relied on clinical symptoms, serum thyroxine, TRAb, thyroid ultrasound and orbital computed tomography. Ficoll-Paque density gradient centrifugation was used to isolate PBMCs from 9.5 to 10 ml of fresh peripheral blood. Trizol reagent was used to extract the total RNA, and its quality was then checked on an Agilent 2100 Bioanalyzer. The data are from a study of Graves' ophthalmopathy and Graves' hyperthyroidism (dated by TCRdb to between 2017 and 2018). About the full investigation: Peripheral blood was collected at initial diagnosis, before any treatment. In total, approximately 140 blood samples were TCR-sequenced: 43 ophthalmopathy, under 80 hyperthyroidism and some 17 hyperthyroidism-to-ophthalmopathy patients. To explore V-J signatures that separate ophthalmopathy from hyperthyroidism, a discovery set of approximately 100 patients was enrolled, consisting of 40 to 45 with ophthalmopathy and 55 to 65 with stable hyperthyroidism. For independent validation, a separate cohort was made up of 18 hyperthyroidism patients plus 17 patients who later progressed from hyperthyroidism to ophthalmopathy. To tell Graves' ophthalmopathy apart from Graves' hyperthyroidism, and to predict which patients would progress to ophthalmopathy, the study relied on TCR beta repertoire signatures. Following sample collection, hyperthyroidism patients were given methimazole at a starting dose of 30 mg daily, and ophthalmopathy patients were given high-dose intravenous methylprednisolone. T-cell repertoires of thyroid tissue and blood were compared in more than 5 hyperthyroidism patients.

The junction shows trimming of 4 bases on V and 4 bases on J, and the gene matches do not reach 7 bases of it. From the cysteine up to the phenylalanine, the CDR3 has a length of 14 residues. Just CDR3 DNA is preserved here, 42 bases in frame from base 1. CDR1 is given as SQVTM and CDR2 as ANQGSEA, both from the germline V gene. What the work shows at the level of the full study, not this receptor alone: Sample size was not statistically predetermined, and group allocation was not concealed from the investigators. Most expanded thyroid clonotypes with frequency above 0.001 were also detected in blood, suggesting blood repertoires may reflect the thyroid immune response. In validation, the model predicted ophthalmopathy progression with about 71% sensitivity and less than 80% specificity; around twelve predicted patients were CT-confirmed with GO in a median of around 6 months. Ophthalmopathy was separated from stable hyperthyroidism by the 13-signature model with around 88% sensitivity and around 81% specificity in cross-validation and with 80%/75% in the test set.

The sequenced sample consisted of peripheral blood. The clonotype comes from an adult man with Graves' ophthalmopathy. In this chain, TRBV29-1 is recombined with TRBJ1-2, and 9 bases in between align with TRBD1. The CDR3 protein sequence reads: CSVVVRTGVYGYTF. The DNA is as follows: TGCAGCGTTGTTGTCCGGACAGGGGTCTATGGCTACACCTTC.